The present T cell receptor beta chain was sequenced within a study of cytomegalovirus exposure and HLA in healthy donors. Across the whole study: Later, an analysis reported that the 130 or so validation repertoires had used the same platform as the roughly 650 first-cohort repertoires. Study-wide results and limits: CMV antigen specificity of three CMV-associated chains was confirmed in vitro. Many donors carried some public TCRs, although rarity characterized most TCR sequences.

An approximately 130-subject validation cohort, separate from the approximately 670-subject first cohort, supplied the donors. Produced via immunoSEQ multiplex PCR; TCRdb's table is partial and in-frame only. The sample lists 50,000 to 65,000 clones; roughly nine tenths were seen once. V lost 4 bases and J lost 7; bases outside the gene matches: 5. This CDR3 comprises 14 residues. Germline-derived CDR1 and CDR2 are MNHNS and SASEGT. Note on this clone: Its antigen is as yet unknown.

The rearrangement joins TRBV6-1 to TRBJ2-2, with 8 bases matching TRBD1. The clonotype comes from a young woman in good health and CMV-seropositive. Sequencing was carried out using PBMCs. CDR3 region: CASSADRASGELFF. The DNA of the CDR3 is TGTGCCAGCAGTGCGGACAGGGCCAGCGGGGAGCTGTTTTTT.